A single sample is the source of the 6 T cell receptor beta chains below, sequenced in a study of shared clonotypes between healthy human individuals (dated by TCRdb to about 2020). The library came from the immunoSEQ multiplex PCR assay. TCRdb took this table from immuneACCESS and kept in-frame rearrangements with V and J called. Such tables lack part of the clones; where checked against another copy, unresolved V genes explain under half of the gap, and the rest is unexplained. This sample gives nearly 600,000 clones in total; nearly 97% of them show up just once. The ten most abundant clones make up 0.085% to 0.11% of the sample. CD8 naive samples were CD45RO-negative cells positively selected for CCR7, giving a CD45RA+CCR7+ population that excluded TemRA cells. Material for sequencing was naive CD8+ T cells sorted from blood. What this sample's cell subset or site label stands for: CD45RA+CCR7+. Receptors were obtained from a woman in her twenties or thirties in good health.

The table lists this clone with a count of one. The gene calls are TRBV6-5 and TRBJ2-1; D gene unclear. The germline CDR1 and CDR2 sequences are MNHEY and SVGAGI. CDR3 length: 15 residues. V was pared by 0 bases and J by 8 bases, with 14 bases between. CDR3: CASSYSIRSTHEQFF. In DNA form, the CDR3 reads TGTGCCAGCAGTTACTCGATTCGCAGTACCCATGAGCAGTTCTTC.

The J gene is TRBJ2-1, the V gene TRBV15; 9 bases are shared with TRBD2. V lost 1 base and J lost 8; bases outside the gene matches: 6. Germline lookup yields CDR1 LNHNV and CDR2 YYDKDF (reference sequence). The CDR3 consists of 15 residues. CDR3 sequence (DNA): TGTGCCACCAGCAGAGGGCGGGAGGGTACCGATGAGCAGTTCTTC. Its translation: CATSRGREGTDEQFF.

The CDR3 DNA reads TGTGCCAGCAGTTTTTCTGAAGGGACTTATGGCTACACCTTC. This encodes CASSFSEGTYGYTF. This sequence joins TRBV28 and TRBJ1-2; possible D gene TRBD1, 5 bases. This CDR3 has 14 amino acids. Germline CDR1 reads MDHEN; CDR2 reads SYDVKM. V was clipped by 3 bases and J by 5 bases, with 13 bases between them.

DNA of the CDR3: TGTGCCACCTCCCGGGACCTCTATAGCAATCAGCCCCAGCATTTT. Protein product: CATSRDLYSNQPQHF. The chain links TRBV2 to TRBJ1-5; D possibly corresponds to TRBD1 (5 bases). Deletions cut 10 bases from V and 0 bases from J, with 16 bases between. Per germline, CDR1 SNHLY and CDR2 FYNNEI. The CDR3 spans 15 residues. The whole variable domain, remainder taken from reference TRBV2 and TRBJ1-5, is EPEVTQTPSHQVTQMGQEVILRCVPISNHLYFYWYRQILGQKVEFLVSFYNNEISEKSEIFDDQFSVERPDGSNFTLKIRSTKLEDSAMYFCATSRDLYSNQPQHFGDGTRLSIL.

The chain combines TRBV23-1 with TRBJ1-2, with D possibly matching TRBD1 (5 bases). TRBV23-1 is an ORF; its function is uncertain. The length of the CDR3 is 15 residues. Trimming stripped 3 bases from V and 0 bases from J, with 11 bases between. CDR3 sequence reads: CASSHWDGANYGYTF. CDR3 DNA: TGCGCCAGCAGTCATTGGGACGGAGCTAACTATGGCTACACCTTC.

V is TRBV15 and J is TRBJ2-7, with 7 positions matching TRBD2. CDR1 is LNHNV and CDR2 is YYDKDF in the germline V gene (reference sequence). Germline trimming cut 8 bases from V and 5 bases from J; bases unmatched to any gene: 9. This CDR3 region has 13 residues. The CDR3 region has the DNA TGTGCCACCGGGGTTGGCGGGAGCGACGAGCAGTACTTC. Its protein product is CATGVGGSDEQYF. Combining the CDR3 with reference TRBV15 and TRBJ2-7 gives the whole variable domain DAMVIQNPRYQVTQFGKPVTLSCSQTLNHNVMYWYQQKSSQAPKLLFHYYDKDFNNEADTPDNFQSRRPNTSFCFLDIRSPGLGDTAMYLCATGVGGSDEQYFGPGTRLTVT.